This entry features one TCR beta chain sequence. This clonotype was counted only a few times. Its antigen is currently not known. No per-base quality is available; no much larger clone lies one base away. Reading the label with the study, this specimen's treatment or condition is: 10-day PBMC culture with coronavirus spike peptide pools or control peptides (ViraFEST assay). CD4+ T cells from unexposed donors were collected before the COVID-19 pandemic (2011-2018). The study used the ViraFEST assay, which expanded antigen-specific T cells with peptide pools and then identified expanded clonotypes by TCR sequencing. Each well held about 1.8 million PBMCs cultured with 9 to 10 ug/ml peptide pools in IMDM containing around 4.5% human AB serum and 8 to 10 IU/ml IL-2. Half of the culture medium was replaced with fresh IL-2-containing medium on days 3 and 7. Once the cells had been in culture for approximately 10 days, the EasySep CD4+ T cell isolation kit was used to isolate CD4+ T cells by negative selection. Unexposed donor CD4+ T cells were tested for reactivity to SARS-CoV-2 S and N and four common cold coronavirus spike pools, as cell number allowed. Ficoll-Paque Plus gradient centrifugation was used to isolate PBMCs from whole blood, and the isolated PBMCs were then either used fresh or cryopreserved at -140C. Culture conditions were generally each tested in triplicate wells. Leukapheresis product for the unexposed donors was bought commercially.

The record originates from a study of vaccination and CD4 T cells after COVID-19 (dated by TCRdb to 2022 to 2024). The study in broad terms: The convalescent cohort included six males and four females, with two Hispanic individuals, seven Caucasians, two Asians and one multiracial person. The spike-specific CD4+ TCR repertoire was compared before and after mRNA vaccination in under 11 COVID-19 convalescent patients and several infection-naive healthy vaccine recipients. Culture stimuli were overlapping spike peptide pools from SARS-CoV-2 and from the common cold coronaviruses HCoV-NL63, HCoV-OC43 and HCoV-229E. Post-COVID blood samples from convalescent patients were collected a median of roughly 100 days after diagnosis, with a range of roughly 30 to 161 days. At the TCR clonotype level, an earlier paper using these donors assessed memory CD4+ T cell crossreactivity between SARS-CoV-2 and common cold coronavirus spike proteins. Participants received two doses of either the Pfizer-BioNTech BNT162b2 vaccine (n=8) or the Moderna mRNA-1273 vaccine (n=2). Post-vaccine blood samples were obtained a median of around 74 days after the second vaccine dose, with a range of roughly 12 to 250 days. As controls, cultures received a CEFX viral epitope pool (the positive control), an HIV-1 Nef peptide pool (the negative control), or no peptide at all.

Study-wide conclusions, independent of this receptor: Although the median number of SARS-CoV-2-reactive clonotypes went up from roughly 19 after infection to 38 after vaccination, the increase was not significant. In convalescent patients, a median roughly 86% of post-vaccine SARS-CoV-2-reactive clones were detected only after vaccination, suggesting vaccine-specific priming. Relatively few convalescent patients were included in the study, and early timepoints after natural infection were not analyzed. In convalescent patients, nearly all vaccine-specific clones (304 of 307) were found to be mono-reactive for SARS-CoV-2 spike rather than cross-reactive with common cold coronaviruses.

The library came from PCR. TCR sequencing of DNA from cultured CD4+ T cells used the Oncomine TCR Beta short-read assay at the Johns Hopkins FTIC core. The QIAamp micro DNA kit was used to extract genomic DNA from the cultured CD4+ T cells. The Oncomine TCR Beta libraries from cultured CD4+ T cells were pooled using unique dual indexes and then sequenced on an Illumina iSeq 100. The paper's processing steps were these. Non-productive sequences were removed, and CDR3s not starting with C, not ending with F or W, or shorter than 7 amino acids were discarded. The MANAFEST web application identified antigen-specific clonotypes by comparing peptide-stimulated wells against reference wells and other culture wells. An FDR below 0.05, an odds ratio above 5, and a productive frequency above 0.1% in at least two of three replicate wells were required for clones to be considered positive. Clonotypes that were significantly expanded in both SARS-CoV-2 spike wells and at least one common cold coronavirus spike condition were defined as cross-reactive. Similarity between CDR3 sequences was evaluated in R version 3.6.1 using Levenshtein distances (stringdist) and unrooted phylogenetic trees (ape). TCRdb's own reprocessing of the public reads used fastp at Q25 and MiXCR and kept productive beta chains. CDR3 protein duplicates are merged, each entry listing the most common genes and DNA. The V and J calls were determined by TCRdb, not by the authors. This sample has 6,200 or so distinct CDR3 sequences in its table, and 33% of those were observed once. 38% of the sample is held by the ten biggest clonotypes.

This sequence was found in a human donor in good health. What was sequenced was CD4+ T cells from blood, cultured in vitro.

In nucleotides, the sequence is TGTGCCAGCTCAGTTGGACAGGGGGAGAGGGAGCAGTACTTC. The translation is CASSVGQGEREQYF. The rearrangement combines TRBV18 with TRBJ2-7, and 10 junctional nucleotides match TRBD1. V is cut back by 5 bases and J by 7 bases, with 8 bases in the junction unmatched. The CDR3 contains 14 residues, cysteine and phenylalanine counted. Only the CDR3 DNA stays, 42 bases, in frame from base 1. From a lookup of the germline V gene, CDR1 and CDR2 are KGHSH and LQKENI. The reference TRBV18 and TRBJ2-7 proteins fill in what lies around the CDR3, so the full variable domain reads NAGVMQNPRHLVRRRGQEARLRCSPMKGHSHVYWYRQLPEEGLKFMVYLQKENIIDESGMPKERFSAEFPKEGPSILRIQQVVRGDSAAYFCASSVGQGEREQYFGPGTRLTVT.